These 32 T cell receptor beta chains came from one sample sequenced in a study of T cell repertoires in cytomegalovirus infection (dated by TCRdb to the late 2010s). Their antigens remain unidentified. Sequenced using an Illumina HiSeq 1500. TCRdb reran the public reads through fastp at Q25 and MiXCR, keeping productive beta chains. Each entry merges the rows of one CDR3 protein and shows their most common DNA and genes. This sample lists approximately 500,000 distinct CDR3 sequences; about 33% were detected once. Of the sample, around a sixth is held by the ten largest clones. This specimen's treatment or condition label, per the study, means: in vitro stimulation with specific CMV peptide epitopes to enrich CMV-specific T cells. Sequencing was performed on cultured PBMCs, taken from culture after CMV antigen stimulation. Receptors originate from a human donor in good health (CMV status not recorded). Some clones in this sample may be carry-over from other donors' samples.

This clonotype was seen a few times. The chain uses TRBV6-2 or TRBV6-3 and TRBJ2-7; weak D call: TRBD1 (6 bases). V was shortened by 5 bases and J by 5 bases, with 19 bases between the two germline ends. Germline V gene sequence: CDR1 MNHEY, CDR2 SVGEGT. The length of the CDR3 is 15 residues. This CDR3 reads CASSRATGRPNEQYF. The CDR3 coding sequence is TGTGCCAGCAGTCGGGCAACAGGGCGCCCTAACGAGCAGTACTTC.

This clonotype was observed at least ten times. The rearrangement joins TRBV7-2 to TRBJ1-5; TRBD1 is a possible D gene (6 bases). V was pared by 2 bases and J by 6 bases, with 11 bases between. CDR3 length: 14 amino acids. CDR1 is SGHTA, CDR2 FQGNSA, per germline. The CDR3 is CASSLNREVQPQHF. CDR3 DNA: TGTGCCAGCAGCTTAAACAGGGAGGTTCAGCCCCAGCATTTT.

This clonotype has only a few counts. CDR3 amino acids: CASRGLAGGWSYEQYV. Here the CDR3 DNA reads TGTGCCAGCAGGGGACTAGCGGGAGGGTGGTCCTACGAGCAGTACGTC. This chain links TRBV28 with TRBJ2-7; 16 bases map to TRBD2. V gave up 6 bases and J gave up 1 base; unmatched junction bases: 3. CDR1 and CDR2 (germline): MDHEN, SYDVKM. This CDR3 has 16 amino acids.

The V call is TRBV12-3 or TRBV12-4, the J call TRBJ1-2, with D tentatively TRBD1 (5 bases). The CDR3 is 15 residues long. Trimming shortened V by 4 bases and J by 4 bases, and 16 bases separated the two germline ends. The CDR3 here is CASSSRDGSGYGYTF. The CDR3 bases are TGTGCCAGCAGTTCCCGGGACGGCTCGGGCTATGGCTACACCTTC.

This sequence joins TRBV28 and TRBJ2-3, with TRBD2 matching over 10 bases. In germline, CDR1 is MDHEN, CDR2 SYDVKM. CDR3 length: 16 amino acids. V dropped 3 bases and J dropped 3; count of bases not matched to a gene: 6. DNA for the CDR3: TGTGCCAGCAGTTTGCCTAGCGGGAGTGGAACAGATACGCAGTATTTT. This codes for CASSLPSGSGTDTQYF.

The chain employs TRBV15 and TRBJ2-2; no clear D. Germline CDR1 reads LNHNV; CDR2 reads YYDKDF (reference sequence). This CDR3 comprises 17 residues. V lost 0 bases, J lost 6 bases, and 17 bases lay in between. CDR3 amino acids: CATSRDLGGGPAGELFF. The CDR3 DNA follows: TGTGCCACCAGCAGAGATTTGGGTGGCGGACCGGCCGGGGAGCTGTTTTTT.

This sequence joins TRBV7-6 and TRBJ1-6, with no clear D. This CDR3 has 12 residues. Germline V gene sequence: CDR1 SGHVS, CDR2 FNYEAQ. Trimming stripped 5 bases from V and 10 bases from J, with 9 bases between. The CDR3 loop reads CASSPTRSPLHF. CDR3 DNA: TGTGCCAGCAGCCCGACAAGATCACCCCTCCACTTT.

The chain employs TRBV10-3 and TRBJ2-3; D is unclear. This CDR3 is built from 14 residues. Germline CDR1 ENHRY, CDR2 SYGVKD. V lost 4 bases and J 0 bases, leaving 8 bases between the germline ends. The CDR3: CAISGKDSTDTQYF. In DNA, the CDR3 is TGTGCCATCAGTGGGAAAGACAGCACAGATACGCAGTATTTT.

In this sample, this clonotype turned up a few times. The chain couples TRBV5-6 to TRBJ2-3, with 12 positions matching TRBD2. With V trimmed by 5 bases and J by 0 bases, 4 bases remained unmatched. This CDR3 has 16 amino acids. Germline lookup yields CDR1 SGHDT and CDR2 YYEEEE. The DNA of the CDR3 is TGTGCCAGCAGTTATGGACTAGCGGGGAGCACAGATACGCAGTATTTT. This sequence encodes CASSYGLAGSTDTQYF. Full variable domain (rest looked up from reference TRBV5-6 and TRBJ2-3): DAGVTQSPTHLIKTRGQQVTLRCSPKSGHDTVSWYQQALGQGPQFIFQYYEEEERQRGNFPDRFSGHQFPNYSSELNVNALLLGDSALYLCASSYGLAGSTDTQYFGPGTRLTVL.

In this sample, this clonotype turned up many times. The chain links TRBV7-2 to TRBJ2-3, with a possible D match to TRBD2 (5 bases). CDR3 length equals 16 residues. The V gene lost 1 base and the J gene lost 0 bases, with 11 bases spanning the gap. In germline, CDR1 is SGHTA, CDR2 FQGNSA. In DNA form, the CDR3 reads TGTGCCAGCAGCTTAGGTGGTGGGAGAAGCACAGATACGCAGTATTTT. It encodes CASSLGGGRSTDTQYF.

This clonotype turned up a few times. This chain links TRBV30 with TRBJ1-2; D gene ambiguous. The CDR3 has 15 residues. CDR1 GTSNPN and CDR2 SVGIG come from the germline V gene (reference sequence). Trimming cost V 4 bases and J 2 bases, with 17 bases left between them. CDR3 nucleotides: TGTGCCTGGATTGCGGTTTCGGCGGGGAACTATGGCTACACCTTC. Amino acid sequence: CAWIAVSAGNYGYTF.

The chain is built from TRBV7-2 and TRBJ1-1; D perhaps matches TRBD1 (5 bases). Trimming removed 5 bases at V and 7 bases at J, with 17 bases between. CDR1 SGHTA and CDR2 FQGNSA come from the germline V gene. The CDR3 runs 14 residues. The CDR3 DNA reads TGTGCCAGCAGCCTCTCGATGGGGGGACTTGAAGCTTTCTTT. Encoded protein: CASSLSMGGLEAFF.

CDR3 nucleotides: TGCAGCGTCGCGGCGGGGGATGAGCAGTTCTTC. Amino acids: CSVAAGDEQFF. The chain links TRBV29-1 to TRBJ2-1, with 7 bases aligning to TRBD2. Germline V CDR1 and CDR2: SQVTM, ANQGSEA. Losses at the gene ends were 6 bases for V and 8 bases for J; bases not matched to a gene: 4. CDR3 length: 11 residues.

This clonotype was seen a few times. This sequence joins TRBV7-9 and TRBJ2-3; TRBD2 matches 9 bases. The CDR3 is 17 amino acids. In germline, CDR1 is SEHNR, CDR2 FQNEAQ (reference sequence). The V gene end was trimmed by 5 bases and the J gene end by 3 bases; junction bases not matched to a gene: 12. As DNA, the CDR3 is TGTGCCAGCAGCCCCAGTTTCAGTAGCGGGAGAACAGATACGCAGTATTTT. Amino acids: CASSPSFSSGRTDTQYF.

The chain employs TRBV24-1 and TRBJ2-1, with 9 bases lining up with TRBD1. Looked up from germline, CDR1 is KGHDR and CDR2 is SFDVKD. Germline trimming cut 4 bases from V and 8 bases from J; bases unmatched to any gene: 5. The CDR3 has 14 amino acids. The CDR3 DNA reads TGTGCCACCAGTGACCTCCGGGACAGGGATGAGCAGTTCTTC. Translated, it gives CATSDLRDRDEQFF.

The V call is TRBV28, the J call TRBJ1-1; D unresolved. Trimming stripped 5 bases from V and 10 bases from J, with 11 bases between. CDR1 and CDR2 (germline): MDHEN, SYDVKM. The CDR3 spans 11 residues. CDR3 DNA: TGTGCCAGCAGTCCGGGATCTCGAGCTTTCTTT. This gives the protein CASSPGSRAFF.

J is TRBJ2-7 and V is TRBV7-2; 9 nucleotides agree with TRBD1. The CDR3 has 15 residues. V dropped 3 bases and J dropped 1; count of bases not matched to a gene: 4. Germline values: CDR1 SGHTA, CDR2 FQGNSA. The CDR3, as DNA: TGTGCCAGCAGCTTGCCCGACAGGGGGTCCTACGAGCAGTACGTC. Translated, it gives CASSLPDRGSYEQYV.

This chain links TRBV7-9 with TRBJ2-1; 10 bases are shared with TRBD1. Germline CDR1 SEHNR, CDR2 FQNEAQ (reference sequence). This CDR3 spans 17 amino acids. Trimming took 5 bases from V and 6 from J; bases not matched to a gene: 13. CDR3 protein: CASSHSSGTGVTNEQFF. The CDR3 DNA is TGTGCCAGCAGCCACAGCTCCGGGACAGGGGTTACCAATGAGCAGTTCTTC.

This clonotype was counted at least ten times. This sequence joins TRBV6-6 and TRBJ2-7, with 10 bases that match TRBD2. Looked up from germline, CDR1 is MNHNY and CDR2 is SVGAGI (reference sequence). There are 14 residues in the CDR3. V lost 7 bases, J lost 4 bases, and 7 bases stayed unmatched. The CDR3 DNA is TGTGCCAGCACGCTAGCGGGAGCTAATTACGAGCAGTACTTC. Protein sequence: CASTLAGANYEQYF.

This clonotype has just one count. The CDR3 sequence is CASRGAGRSGANVLTF. The CDR3 DNA is TGTGCCAGCAGGGGCGCAGGGAGGTCTGGGGCCAACGTCCTGACTTTC. This chain connects TRBV28 to TRBJ2-6; D may be TRBD2 (6 bases). This CDR3 has 16 residues. Looked up from germline, CDR1 is MDHEN and CDR2 is SYDVKM. The germline V and J ends were trimmed by 6 bases and 1 base, with 13 bases remaining between them.

In its sample, this clonotype was seen a few times. The chain joins TRBV7-2 to TRBJ2-3, with D perhaps matching TRBD1 or TRBD2 (5 bases each). Trimming shortened V by 1 base and J by 2 bases, and 16 bases separated the two germline ends. This CDR3 has 17 residues. The germline V gene has CDR1 SGHTA and CDR2 FQGNSA. The CDR3 DNA follows: TGTGCCAGCAGCTTAGAGGGGACCAAACAATACACAGATACGCAGTATTTT. Encoded protein: CASSLEGTKQYTDTQYF.

The chain couples TRBV6-2 or TRBV6-3 to TRBJ2-1; 13 nucleotides agree with TRBD2. This CDR3 is 13 amino acids long. J lost 14 bases, V lost 1 base, and 2 bases had no gene match. Germline V gene data show CDR1 as MNHEY and CDR2 as SVGEGT. The DNA of the CDR3 is TGTGCCAGCAGTTACTACACTAGCGGGAGGGAGTTCTTC. Translating it yields CASSYYTSGREFF.

The V call is TRBV18, the J call TRBJ2-1; weak D call: TRBD1 (6 bases). V gave up 5 bases and J gave up 5 bases, with 10 bases separating them. The CDR3 runs to 13 residues. Germline V CDR1 and CDR2: KGHSH, LQKENI. CDR3 sequence reads: CASSADSNNEQFF. The CDR3 DNA reads TGTGCCAGCTCAGCGGACAGTAACAATGAGCAGTTCTTC.

This clonotype was counted only a few times. CDR3 in amino acids: CASSYFGRAREQYF. CDR3 coding DNA: TGTGCCAGCAGTTATTTCGGGAGGGCTCGGGAGCAGTACTTC. V usage is TRBV6-2 or TRBV6-3 and J usage is TRBJ2-7, with 8 positions matching TRBD2. CDR1 is MNHEY, CDR2 SVGEGT, per germline. After removal of 3 bases from V and 7 bases from J, the junction contained 8 bases not matched to a gene. The CDR3 is 14 residues long.

V usage is TRBV7-2 and J usage is TRBJ2-3, with 8 bases fitting TRBD2. CDR3 length: 14 amino acids. CDR1 is SGHTA, CDR2 FQGNSA, per germline. J lost 6 bases, V lost 3 bases, and 5 bases had no gene match. CDR3 bases: TGTGCCAGCAGCTTCTCGAGACTAGCGGATACGCAGTATTTT. Amino acid sequence: CASSFSRLADTQYF.

This clonotype appeared a few times. The chain joins TRBV6-6 to TRBJ1-5; D unresolved. This CDR3 has 11 residues. Germline CDR1 MNHNY, CDR2 SVGAGI (reference sequence). V was shortened by 8 bases and J by 7 bases, with 9 bases between the two germline ends. The CDR3 DNA sequence: TGTGCCAGCGGGAACAAACAGCCCCAGCATTTT. Encoded protein: CASGNKQPQHF.

As for this clonotype: A much larger clone differs by one base, so this may be a read error. The chain couples TRBV11-2 to TRBJ2-3, with D perhaps assigned TRBD1 or TRBD2 (6 bases each). Germline-derived CDR1 and CDR2 are SGHAT and FQNNGV. The CDR3 sequence is 17 residues long. The CDR3 DNA reads TGTGACAGCAGCTTTTCATGGGGGGCCACTAGCACAGATACGCAGTATTTT. Amino acids: CDSSFSWGATSTDTQYF.

This clonotype was observed a handful of times. The chain combines TRBV7-2 with TRBJ1-2; D gene ambiguous. The CDR3 totals 16 residues. The ends were cut back, 2 bases at V and 0 bases at J, with 13 bases in the middle. Per germline, CDR1 SGHTA and CDR2 FQGNSA. CDR3 DNA: TGTGCCAGCAGCTTAACCGCAACCGGGACTAACTATGGCTACACCTTC. This translates into CASSLTATGTNYGYTF. Using reference TRBV7-2 and TRBJ1-2 for the parts outside the CDR3, the full variable domain is GAGVSQSPSNKVTEKGKDVELRCDPISGHTALYWYRQSLGQGLEFLIYFQGNSAPDKSGLPSDRFSAERTGGSVSTLTIQRTQQEDSAVYLCASSLTATGTNYGYTFGSGTRLTVV.

This sequence joins TRBV5-4 and TRBJ2-1, with unresolved D. V dropped 2 bases and J dropped 9 bases, with 12 bases sitting between them. In germline, CDR1 is SGHNT, CDR2 YYREEE (reference sequence). CDR3 size: 13 residues. The CDR3 spells CASSFLGGTEQFF. In DNA, the CDR3 is TGTGCCAGCAGCTTTTTGGGTGGAACTGAGCAGTTCTTC.

This clonotype was recorded a few times. The rearrangement joins TRBV20-1 to TRBJ2-3; 11 nucleotides match TRBD2. CDR3 length: 14 residues. Germline V lookup: CDR1 DFQATT, CDR2 SNEGSKA (reference sequence). J was trimmed by 2 bases and V by 6 bases; bases with no gene match: 4. The CDR3 loop is CSARLAGNTDTQYF. CDR3 in DNA: TGCAGTGCGAGACTAGCGGGGAACACAGATACGCAGTATTTT.

The rearrangement joins TRBV2 to TRBJ2-1; no reliable D call. This CDR3 has 12 amino acids. Trimming took 1 base from V and 9 from J, leaving 7 bases between them. Germline CDR1 SNHLY, CDR2 FYNNEI. The CDR3 sequence is CASSEDGGEQFF. CDR3 coding DNA: TGTGCCAGCAGTGAAGACGGTGGTGAGCAGTTCTTC. The full variable domain, rest sourced from reference TRBV2 and TRBJ2-1, is EPEVTQTPSHQVTQMGQEVILRCVPISNHLYFYWYRQILGQKVEFLVSFYNNEISEKSEIFDDQFSVERPDGSNFTLKIRSTKLEDSAMYFCASSEDGGEQFFGPGTRLTVL.

In DNA form, the CDR3 reads TGTGCCTGGAGTGTTGGCAGCATGAACACTGAAGCTTTCTTT. It specifies CAWSVGSMNTEAFF. The genes are TRBV30 and TRBJ1-1; D is ambiguous. With 0 bases removed from V and 0 bases from J, the gap between germline ends came to 8 bases. Germline V gene lookup returns CDR1 GTSNPN and CDR2 SVGIG (reference sequence). The CDR3 runs to 14 residues.